This T cell receptor beta chain was sequenced in a study of blood T cell repertoires in COVID-19. Study background: PBMCs, B-cell-depleted T cells, or T cells provided the cDNA or gDNA that made up the material.

This table comes from immunoSEQ multiplex PCR, and its TCRdb copy is limited to in-frame clones, with some not included. The top ten clones hold approximately 1.9% of a sample with 300,000 to 400,000 clones, 85% of them seen once. The sequencing sample was made of PBMCs or T cells enriched from blood (not recorded which). This receptor was identified in a woman between 25 and 40 years old who had been exposed to COVID-19.

The CDR3 DNA reads TGTGCCAGCAGCGCAGTCGGGGGGCGGACCACAGATACGCAGTATTTT. As protein: CASSAVGGRTTDTQYF. The rearrangement joins TRBV7-9 to TRBJ2-3, with a tentative D call TRBD2 (7 bases). Germline CDR1 is SEHNR and CDR2 is FQNEAQ (reference sequence). This CDR3 has 16 amino acids. V lost 5 bases and J 2 bases, leaving 17 bases between the germline ends.